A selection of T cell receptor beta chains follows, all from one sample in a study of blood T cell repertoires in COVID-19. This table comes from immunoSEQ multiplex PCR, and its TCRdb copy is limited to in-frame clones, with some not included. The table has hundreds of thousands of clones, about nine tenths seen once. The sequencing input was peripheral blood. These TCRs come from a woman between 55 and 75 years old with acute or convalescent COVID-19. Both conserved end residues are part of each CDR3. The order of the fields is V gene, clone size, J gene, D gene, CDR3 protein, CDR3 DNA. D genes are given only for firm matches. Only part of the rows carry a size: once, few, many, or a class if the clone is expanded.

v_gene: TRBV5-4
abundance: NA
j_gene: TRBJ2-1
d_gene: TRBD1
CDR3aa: CASSPLTGGNSYNEQFF
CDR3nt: TGTGCCAGCAGCCCACTGACAGGGGGCAATTCCTACAATGAGCAGTTCTTC

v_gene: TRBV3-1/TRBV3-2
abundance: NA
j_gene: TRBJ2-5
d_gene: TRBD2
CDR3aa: CASSPPGLAASQETQYF
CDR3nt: TGTGCCAGCAGCCCGCCGGGACTAGCTGCCTCTCAAGAGACCCAGTACTTC

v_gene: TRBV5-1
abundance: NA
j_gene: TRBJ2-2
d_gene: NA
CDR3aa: CASSLTGLANTGELFF
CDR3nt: TGCGCCAGCAGCTTAACAGGCTTGGCGAACACCGGGGAGCTGTTTTTT

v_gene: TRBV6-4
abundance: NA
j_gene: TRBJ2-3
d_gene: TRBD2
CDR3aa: CASSVMAGEETQYF
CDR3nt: TGTGCCAGCAGTGTCATGGCGGGAGAGGAGACGCAGTATTTT

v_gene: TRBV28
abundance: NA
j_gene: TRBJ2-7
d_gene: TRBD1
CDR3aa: CASRVGQFGGEQYF
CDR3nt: TGTGCCAGCAGGGTGGGACAGTTTGGGGGCGAGCAGTACTTC

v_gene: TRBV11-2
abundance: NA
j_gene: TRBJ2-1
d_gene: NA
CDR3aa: CASSFAGMTYNEQFF
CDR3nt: TGTGCCAGCAGCTTCGCCGGGATGACCTACAATGAGCAGTTCTTC

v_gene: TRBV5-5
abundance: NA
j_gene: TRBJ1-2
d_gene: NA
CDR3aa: CASSLNSLNYGYTF
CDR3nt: TGTGCCAGCAGCTTGAACAGCTTGAACTATGGCTACACCTTC

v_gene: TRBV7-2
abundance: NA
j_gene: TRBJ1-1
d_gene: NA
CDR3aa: CASSSRRGGGGPEAFF
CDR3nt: TGTGCCAGCAGCTCCAGGCGAGGGGGGGGAGGGCCTGAAGCTTTCTTT

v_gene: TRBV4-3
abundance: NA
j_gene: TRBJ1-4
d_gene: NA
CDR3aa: CASSHDLTATTNEKLFF
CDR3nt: TGCGCCAGCAGCCATGATCTGACAGCCACAACTAATGAAAAACTGTTTTTT

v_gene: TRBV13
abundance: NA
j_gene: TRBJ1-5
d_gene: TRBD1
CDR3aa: CASSLGHGQGAQPQHF
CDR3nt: TGTGCCAGCAGCTTAGGCCACGGACAGGGAGCTCAGCCCCAGCATTTT

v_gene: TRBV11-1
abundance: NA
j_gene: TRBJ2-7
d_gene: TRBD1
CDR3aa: CASSGSGQIYEQYF
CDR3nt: TGTGCCAGCAGCGGATCGGGACAGATCTACGAGCAGTACTTC

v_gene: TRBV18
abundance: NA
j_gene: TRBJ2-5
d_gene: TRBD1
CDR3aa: CASSPSGGETQYF
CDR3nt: TGTGCCAGCTCACCATCAGGGGGTGAGACCCAGTACTTC

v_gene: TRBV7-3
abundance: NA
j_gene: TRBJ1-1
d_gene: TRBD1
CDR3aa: CASSLTDYRQGATEAFF
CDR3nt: TGTGCCAGCAGCTTAACGGACTACCGACAGGGGGCTACTGAAGCTTTCTTT

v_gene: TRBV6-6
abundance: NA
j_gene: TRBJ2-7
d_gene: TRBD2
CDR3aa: CASSYLLAGAHYEQYF
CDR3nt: TGTGCCAGCAGTTACCTCCTAGCGGGGGCCCACTACGAGCAGTACTTC

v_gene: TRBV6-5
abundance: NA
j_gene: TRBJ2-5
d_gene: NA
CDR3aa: CASSPDSETQYF
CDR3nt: TGTGCCAGCAGTCCTGACTCCGAGACCCAGTACTTC

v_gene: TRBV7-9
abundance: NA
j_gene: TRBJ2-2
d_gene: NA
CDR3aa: CASSLDLQPGELFF
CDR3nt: TGTGCCAGCAGCTTAGATCTACAGCCTGGGGAGCTGTTTTTT

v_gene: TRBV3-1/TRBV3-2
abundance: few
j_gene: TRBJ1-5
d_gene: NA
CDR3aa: CASSQGGNQPQHF
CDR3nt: TGTGCCAGCAGCCAAGGAGGTAATCAGCCCCAGCATTTT

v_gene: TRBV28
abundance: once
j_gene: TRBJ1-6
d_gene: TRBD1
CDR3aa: CASSSGQGASPLHF
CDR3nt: TGTGCCAGCAGTTCAGGACAGGGGGCTTCACCCCTCCACTTT

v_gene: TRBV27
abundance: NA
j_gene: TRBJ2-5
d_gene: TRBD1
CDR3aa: CASSPQSGTGGGTQYF
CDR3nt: TGTGCCAGCAGTCCCCAGTCCGGGACAGGGGGAGGGACCCAGTACTTC

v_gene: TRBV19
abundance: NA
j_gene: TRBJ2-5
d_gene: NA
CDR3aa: CASSMSAVVRETQYF
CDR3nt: TGTGCCAGTAGTATGTCTGCGGTCGTCCGGGAGACCCAGTACTTC

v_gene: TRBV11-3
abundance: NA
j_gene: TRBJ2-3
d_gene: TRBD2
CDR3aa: CASSLDPTGGCTDTQYF
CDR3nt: TGTGCCAGCAGCTTAGATCCCACGGGAGGGTGCACAGATACGCAGTATTTT

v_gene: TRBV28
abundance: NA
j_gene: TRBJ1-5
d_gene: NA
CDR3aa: CASSPLYLTVEGNQPQHF
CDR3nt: TGTGCCAGCAGTCCGTTATACCTCACGGTCGAGGGCAATCAGCCCCAGCATTTT

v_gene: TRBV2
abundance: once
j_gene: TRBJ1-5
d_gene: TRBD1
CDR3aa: CASSEAGTGPNQPQHF
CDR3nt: TGTGCCAGCAGTGAAGCTGGGACAGGTCCGAATCAGCCCCAGCATTTT

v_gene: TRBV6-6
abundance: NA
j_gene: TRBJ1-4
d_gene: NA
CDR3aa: CASSYLQGSDEKLFF
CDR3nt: TGTGCCAGCAGTTACTTACAGGGATCGGACGAAAAACTGTTTTTT

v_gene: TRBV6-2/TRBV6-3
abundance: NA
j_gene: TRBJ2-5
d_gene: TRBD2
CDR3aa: CASSYSGTSGRGTQYF
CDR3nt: TGTGCCAGCAGTTACTCGGGGACTAGCGGGAGAGGGACCCAGTACTTC

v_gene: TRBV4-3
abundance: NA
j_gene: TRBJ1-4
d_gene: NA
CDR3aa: CASSQDRLATNEKLFF
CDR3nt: TGCGCCAGCAGCCAAGATCGACTTGCAACTAATGAAAAACTGTTTTTT

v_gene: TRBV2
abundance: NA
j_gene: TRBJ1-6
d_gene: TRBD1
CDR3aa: CASSFDRGNSPLHF
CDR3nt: TGTGCCAGCAGTTTCGACAGGGGAAATTCACCCCTCCACTTT

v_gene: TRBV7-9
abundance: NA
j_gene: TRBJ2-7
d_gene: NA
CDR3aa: CASSSYAGSYEQYF
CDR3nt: TGTGCCAGCAGCTCCTACGCGGGATCCTACGAGCAGTACTTC

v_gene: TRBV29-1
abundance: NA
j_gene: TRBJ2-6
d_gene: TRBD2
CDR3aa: CSVVGGYGANVLTF
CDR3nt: TGCAGCGTTGTGGGGGGGTATGGGGCCAACGTCCTGACTTTC

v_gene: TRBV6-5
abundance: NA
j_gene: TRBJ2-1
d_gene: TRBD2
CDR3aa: CASTPRAGDPNEQFF
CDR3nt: TGTGCCAGCACCCCTAGAGCGGGAGATCCTAATGAGCAGTTCTTC

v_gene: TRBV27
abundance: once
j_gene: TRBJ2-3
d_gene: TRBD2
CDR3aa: CASSITSGSSTDTQYF
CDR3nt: TGTGCCAGCAGTATCACTAGCGGGTCTAGCACAGATACGCAGTATTTT